This TCR beta chain is drawn from a study of T cells in Graves' hyperthyroidism and ophthalmopathy. Amplification targeted TCR beta CDR3 regions from RNA transcripts. Researchers ran a first-round RT-PCR on the TCR CDR3 using the HTBI primer set. One entry per CDR3 protein, called by TCRdb with MiXCR from the multiplex PCR reads. The sample contains about 600,000 distinct CDR3 sequences, approximately 15% of which appear only once. The study based diagnoses on clinical symptoms, serum thyroxine and TRAb, thyroid ultrasound and orbital computed tomography. Many counts were recorded for this clonotype. The clonotype comes from a woman between 45 and 65 years old with Graves' ophthalmopathy. Input material: blood.

The CDR3 spells CASSLMELTGNTEAFF. The CDR3 DNA follows: TGCGCCAGCAGCCTTATGGAACTAACCGGGAACACTGAAGCTTTCTTT. The chain has TRBV5-1 and TRBJ1-1; D unresolved. Germline values: CDR1 SGHRS, CDR2 YFSETQ. The CDR3 runs to 16 residues. Trimming took 4 bases from V and 1 from J, leaving 17 bases between them.